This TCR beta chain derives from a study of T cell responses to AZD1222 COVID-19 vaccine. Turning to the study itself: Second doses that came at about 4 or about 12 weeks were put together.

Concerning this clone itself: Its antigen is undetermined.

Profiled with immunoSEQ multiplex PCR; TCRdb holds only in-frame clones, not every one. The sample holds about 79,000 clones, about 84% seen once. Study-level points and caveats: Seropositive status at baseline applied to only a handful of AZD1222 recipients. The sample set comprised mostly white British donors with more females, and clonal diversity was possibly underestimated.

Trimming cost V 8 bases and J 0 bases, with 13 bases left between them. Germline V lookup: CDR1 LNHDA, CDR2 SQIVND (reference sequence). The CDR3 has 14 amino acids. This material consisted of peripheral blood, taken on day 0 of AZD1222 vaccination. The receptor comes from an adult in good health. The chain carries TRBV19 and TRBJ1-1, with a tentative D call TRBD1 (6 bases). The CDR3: CASDPGQMNTEAFF. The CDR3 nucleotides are TGTGCCAGTGACCCCGGACAGATGAACACTGAAGCTTTCTTT.